The T cell receptor (beta chain) described here comes from a study of T-cell memory formation after mild COVID-19. In the study overall: Clusters of TCRs were largely donor specific. Overall study results and limits: Clones that contracted clustered mainly in CM and EM if CD4+ and in EMRA if CD8+. Day 15 to 85 contracting clones showed balanced CD4/CD8; day 15 to 37 expanders favored CD4+.

The V segment lost 4 bases and the J segment 6 bases; nucleotides outside the gene matches: 2. In germline, CDR1 is MNHEY, CDR2 SVGEGT. The CDR3 runs 14 residues. This clonotype was recorded at least ten times. Its matching antigen is unknown. Sample barcodes and UMIs were carried by the TCR alpha and TCR beta cDNA libraries that 5'RACE generated with constant-segment primers. TCRdb reprocessed the 5' RACE reads via MiXCR and lists one record per CDR3 protein. The table lists roughly 620,000 distinct CDR3 sequences, more than 15% of them singletons. The clonotype originates from an adult woman who had mild COVID-19 (a few samples of this study predate the infection). Cell type and time point are not known. The J gene is TRBJ2-2, the V gene TRBV6-2 or TRBV6-3; TRBD2 agrees at 10 bases. The material sequenced was PBMCs or a T cell subset sorted from them (not recorded which). The chain's CDR3 is CASSLLAGPGELFF. The CDR3 DNA follows: TGTGCCAGCAGTTTACTAGCGGGACCCGGGGAGCTGTTTTTT.